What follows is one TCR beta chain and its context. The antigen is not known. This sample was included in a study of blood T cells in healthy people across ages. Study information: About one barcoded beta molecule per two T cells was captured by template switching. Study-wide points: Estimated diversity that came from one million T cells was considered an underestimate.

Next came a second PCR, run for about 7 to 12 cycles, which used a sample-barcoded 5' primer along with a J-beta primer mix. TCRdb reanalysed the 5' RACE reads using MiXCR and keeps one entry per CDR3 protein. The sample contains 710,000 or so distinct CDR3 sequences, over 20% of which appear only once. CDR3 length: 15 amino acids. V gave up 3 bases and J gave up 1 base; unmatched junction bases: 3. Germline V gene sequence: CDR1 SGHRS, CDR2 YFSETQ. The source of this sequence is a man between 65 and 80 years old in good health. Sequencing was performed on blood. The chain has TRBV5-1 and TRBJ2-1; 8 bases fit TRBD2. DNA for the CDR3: TGCGCCAGCAGCTCCGGGGGGGAGTCCTACAATGAGCAGTTCTTC. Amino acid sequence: CASSSGGESYNEQFF. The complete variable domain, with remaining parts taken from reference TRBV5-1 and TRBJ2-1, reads KAGVTQTPRYLIKTRGQQVTLSCSPISGHRSVSWYQQTPGQGLQFLFEYFSETQRNKGNFPGRFSGRQFSNSRSEMNVSTLELGDSALYLCASSSGGESYNEQFFGPGTRLTVL.